A single T cell receptor beta chain is shown here with its context. This clonotype was seen many times. The clone's antigen remains unknown. Base qualities are not provided; no much larger clone lies one nucleotide away. The source of the sample is a study of T-cell reconstitution after alpha-beta-depleted transplantation in children (dated by TCRdb to about 2016). Describing the broader study: T-cell immune reconstitution after TCRalphabeta/CD19-depleted allogeneic hematopoietic cell transplantation in children was quantitatively tracked in the study by means of TCR repertoire profiling.

CDR1 and CDR2, per the germline V gene, are ENHRY and SYGVKD. V and J lose 2 bases and 1 base, and a span of 12 bases separates them. The CDR3 covers 16 residues, taking in both the cysteine and the phenylalanine. Only CDR3 DNA is held: 48 bases, read in frame from base 1. The library was made by PCR. The instrument was an Illumina HiSeq 2500. TCR libraries were prepared with molecular barcoding, using unique molecular identifiers to normalize TCRbeta repertoire quantification. The public reads were reanalyzed by TCRdb: fastp trimming at Q25, MiXCR alignment, in-frame beta chains only. Rows with a matching CDR3 protein are joined into one entry that keeps the most common DNA and genes. The sample profile shows around 380,000 distinct CDR3 sequences; roughly a tenth of them were found once. 5% to 6.5% of the sample comes from the top ten.

This material consisted of PBMCs from the stem cell graft donor, taken from the stem cell graft. The receptor chain draws on TRBV10-3 and TRBJ1-5, with the identity of the D gene unclear. This TCR came from a human donor who donated a stem cell graft to a child with acute myeloid leukemia. The CDR3 has the sequence CAISEQSFYSNQPQHF. The DNA sequence reads TGTGCCATCAGTGAGCAATCCTTCTACAGCAATCAGCCCCAGCATTTT.